The sequence of this T cell receptor beta chain was determined in a study of regulatory T cells in long-lasting Graves disease. Time point: persistent/refractory GD, antithyroid drugs over 5 years with positive TRAb. TCR sequences were obtained from RNA taken from PBMCs. The V end lost 0 bases, the J end lost 0 bases, and 3 bases lay between the germline ends. The germline CDR1 and CDR2 sequences are SNHLY and FYNNEI. This CDR3 is 14 amino acids long. This clonotype was recorded many times. Researchers made TCR beta libraries by using iRepertoire HTBI primers and running Arm-PCR on CDR3 regions. TCRdb independently ran MiXCR on the multiplex PCR reads; one entry per CDR3 protein. The table includes around 460,000 distinct CDR3 sequences, under 25% detected once.

The starting material was peripheral blood mononuclear cells (PBMCs), obtained when the disease was refractory, from a patient treated with antithyroid drugs. The chain uses TRBV2 and TRBJ2-4, with D unresolved. The TCR sequence derives from a female donor with Graves disease. CDR3 protein: CASSEAVAKNIQYF. The CDR3 DNA sequence: TGTGCCAGCAGTGAAGCGGTAGCCAAAAACATTCAGTACTTC. Using reference TRBV2 and TRBJ2-4 for the parts outside the CDR3, the full variable domain is EPEVTQTPSHQVTQMGQEVILRCVPISNHLYFYWYRQILGQKVEFLVSFYNNEISEKSEIFDDQFSVERPDGSNFTLKIRSTKLEDSAMYFCASSEAVAKNIQYFGAGTRLSVL.